This paragraph reports one TCR beta chain. Its matching antigen is unknown. The data were taken from a study of vaccination effects on CD4 cells after COVID-19. Pools of viral peptides were used by the ViraFEST assay to expand antigen-specific CD4+ T cells ahead of sequencing. A roughly 10-day culture period preceded the isolation of CD4+ T cells. It was two doses of either the BNT162b2 or mRNA-1273 vaccine that participants received. Assay used: immunoSEQ multiplex PCR; TCRdb lists only in-frame clones, some missing. The sample has approximately 16,000 clones, 70% seen once. Germline lookup yields CDR1 SQVTM and CDR2 ANQGSEA. The CDR3 runs to 16 residues. The V and J ends lost 4 bases and 0 bases, in that order; junction bases with no gene match: 7.

Sequenced material: CD4+ T cells from PBMCs cultured with SARS-CoV-2 spike peptides, taken after COVID-19 vaccination. V gene TRBV29-1 combines with J gene TRBJ2-2; 8 bases line up with TRBD2. The sequence was collected from a human donor who received a COVID-19 vaccine. The DNA of the CDR3 is TGCAGCGTTGTGTTGCGGGAGGTCGCGAACACCGGGGAGCTGTTTTTT. The encoded protein is CSVVLREVANTGELFF.